A single sample gave rise to the 22 T cell receptor beta chains below, sequenced in a study of graft-versus-host responses after intestinal transplantation. Profiled with immunoSEQ multiplex PCR; TCRdb holds only in-frame clones, not every one. Among about 41,000 clones, approximately 96% were seen once, and the ten largest hold around 0.53%. The antigens of these receptors remain unknown. Material: unstimulated CD8+ T cells sorted from spleen or lymph node cells, obtained before transplant. The receptor set was obtained from a human donor who was the organ donor for an intestinal transplant.

The chain links TRBV7-6 to TRBJ2-1, with D possibly TRBD1 on 6 matching bases. The CDR3 runs to 13 residues. The germline V gene encodes CDR1 SGHVS and CDR2 FNYEAQ. V lost 3 bases and J 12 bases, leaving 15 bases between the germline ends. CDR3 bases: TGTGCCAGCAGCTTGGTGGGCAGGGGTGGGCAGTTCTTC. Its protein product is CASSLVGRGGQFF.

This clone is a singleton in its sample. The rearrangement joins TRBV5-5 to TRBJ1-6, with D unresolved. Per the germline V gene, CDR1 is SGHKS and CDR2 is YYEKEE (reference sequence). V was clipped by 4 bases and J by 9 bases, with 17 bases between them. This CDR3 has 15 residues. The CDR3 DNA reads as TGTGCCAGCAGCCTCAAGGGTGGCCATGCTTCACCCCTCCACTTT. This sequence encodes CASSLKGGHASPLHF.

The chain has TRBV7-9 and TRBJ2-7; 9 nucleotides agree with TRBD1. This CDR3 contains 15 residues. J lost 0 bases, V lost 2 bases, and 2 bases had no gene match. Germline loops: CDR1 SEHNR, CDR2 FQNEAQ (reference sequence). CDR3 nucleotide sequence: TGTGCCAGCAGCTTAAGGGACAGGGACTCCTACGAGCAGTACTTC. Protein: CASSLRDRDSYEQYF.

The chain joins TRBV29-1 to TRBJ2-1; D is undetermined. Per the germline V gene, CDR1 is SQVTM and CDR2 is ANQGSEA. V lost 4 bases and J lost 3, with 10 bases in between. CDR3 length: 13 amino acids. The CDR3 nucleotides read TGCAGCGTTGCGGGTGTTCGCTACAATGAGCAGTTCTTC. Translation gives CSVAGVRYNEQFF.

CDR3 loop: CASSQGQGANSPLHF. The CDR3 DNA reads TGCGCCAGCAGCCAAGGACAGGGGGCGAATTCACCCCTCCACTTT. The chain uses TRBV4-3 and TRBJ1-6; 10 bases map to TRBD1. The CDR3 runs to 15 residues. V trimming: 1 base; J trimming: 7 bases; junction bases outside the gene matches: 1. Germline V gene lookup returns CDR1 LGHNA and CDR2 YSLEER.

The V and J genes are TRBV11-2 and TRBJ2-7; 13 positions match TRBD2. Germline CDR1 SGHAT, CDR2 FQNNGV. Trimming removed 3 bases from V and 4 bases from J; junction bases left unmatched: 3. CDR3 length: 15 amino acids. The CDR3 DNA reads as TGTGCCAGCAGCTTTACTAGCGGGGGGGGATACGAGCAGTACTTC. Amino acids: CASSFTSGGGYEQYF.

This chain uses TRBV6-4 with TRBJ1-1, with unresolved D. Germline V CDR1 and CDR2: MRHNA, SNTAGT. The germline V and J ends were trimmed by 2 bases and 1 base, with 5 bases remaining between them. This CDR3 is built from 13 residues. CDR3 in DNA: TGTGCCAGCAGTGACAGGGCGAACACTGAAGCTTTCTTT. Translating gives CASSDRANTEAFF.

This CDR3 reads CASTGASTDTQYF. In DNA, the CDR3 is TGTGCCAGCACGGGGGCTAGCACAGATACGCAGTATTTT. The chain combines TRBV9 with TRBJ2-3; D assignment may be TRBD1 or TRBD2 (6 bases each). V lost 6 bases, J lost 0 bases, and 8 bases lay in between. This CDR3 contains 13 residues. Germline-derived CDR1 and CDR2 are SGDLS and YYNGEE. Based on the CDR3 plus reference TRBV9 and TRBJ2-3, the full variable domain is DSGVTQTPKHLITATGQRVTLRCSPRSGDLSVYWYQQSLDQGLQFLIQYYNGEERAKGNILERFSAQQFPDLHSELNLSSLELGDSALYFCASTGASTDTQYFGPGTRLTVL.

J is TRBJ2-1 and V is TRBV5-5; 9 nucleotides agree with TRBD2. This CDR3 spans 17 amino acids. The V gene end was trimmed by 0 bases and the J gene end by 6 bases; junction bases not matched to a gene: 10. Germline V gene lookup returns CDR1 SGHKS and CDR2 YYEKEE (reference sequence). CDR3 sequence: CASSLVAGALGSNEQFF. The CDR3 DNA reads as TGTGCCAGCAGCTTGGTAGCGGGGGCGCTTGGGTCCAATGAGCAGTTCTTC.

The chain carries TRBV9 and TRBJ2-1, with D hard to call. CDR3 length: 17 residues. The V end lost 0 bases, the J end lost 5 bases, and 18 bases lay between the germline ends. Germline V gene sequence: CDR1 SGDLS, CDR2 YYNGEE. CDR3 in DNA: TGTGCCAGCAGCGTAGACGGGTCTGTGGCTAGAAACAATGAGCAGTTCTTC. The encoded protein is CASSVDGSVARNNEQFF.

The J gene is TRBJ2-1, the V gene TRBV25-1; TRBD1 matches 8 bases. Germline V gene sequence: CDR1 MGHDK, CDR2 SYGVNS. V was clipped by 2 bases and J by 5 bases; unmatched bases: 5. CDR3 size: 15 residues. In nucleotides, the CDR3 is TGTGCCAGCAGTGAAGGGACAGGCGCCGACAATGAGCAGTTCTTC. Its translation: CASSEGTGADNEQFF.

This chain joins TRBV7-2 and TRBJ2-7; 9 nucleotides match TRBD1. Germline V gene lookup returns CDR1 SGHTA and CDR2 FQGNSA. V lost 4 bases to trimming and J lost 2 bases; unmatched junction nucleotides: 3. This CDR3 spans 14 amino acids. CDR3 sequence reads: CASSSGTGPYEQYF. In DNA, the CDR3 is TGTGCCAGCAGCTCCGGGACAGGGCCCTACGAGCAGTACTTC.

CDR3 protein: CASTPGTEAFF. Here the CDR3 DNA reads TGTGCCAGCACCCCCGGGACTGAAGCTTTCTTT. The V call is TRBV13, the J call TRBJ1-1; D remains ambiguous. The V gene's germline CDR1 is PRHDT and CDR2 FYEKMQ (reference sequence). The length of the CDR3 is 11 residues. Trimming pared 7 bases from V and 5 bases from J, leaving 8 bases between.

This chain connects TRBV13 to TRBJ2-3; D is ambiguous. CDR1 and CDR2 (germline): PRHDT, FYEKMQ (reference sequence). The CDR3 extends over 14 amino acids. V dropped 5 bases and J dropped 1 base, with 10 bases sitting between them. In nucleotides, the CDR3 is TGTGCCAGCAGCCCCGGGCAGGGCACAGATACGCAGTATTTT. This gives the protein CASSPGQGTDTQYF.

The rearrangement joins TRBV7-2 to TRBJ2-1; no definite D call. Germline V gene data show CDR1 as SGHTA and CDR2 as FQGNSA. Trimming took off 5 bases at V and 7 bases at J, with 9 bases between the two ends. CDR3 size: 12 residues. In DNA, the CDR3 is TGTGCCAGCAGCCCCGACTTTAATGAGCAGTTCTTC. As protein: CASSPDFNEQFF.

The chain joins TRBV19 to TRBJ2-6, with D perhaps matching TRBD1 or TRBD2 (5 bases each). V shed 7 bases and J shed 0 bases, with 16 bases lying between them. The CDR3 extends over 17 amino acids. Germline V lookup: CDR1 LNHDA, CDR2 SQIVND (reference sequence). CDR3 amino acids: CASNTGTRVSGANVLTF. CDR3 sequence (DNA): TGTGCCAGTAACACCGGGACGCGCGTCTCTGGGGCCAACGTCCTGACTTTC.

About this clone: One end of the junction does not line up with germline, which may come from a read error. The genes are TRBV7-7 and TRBJ2-2; the D call may be TRBD1 or TRBD2 (6 bases each). Germline CDR1 and CDR2: SSHAT and FNYEAQ (reference sequence). The CDR3 has 17 amino acids. The CDR3 nucleotides read TGTGCTAGCAGCTTAGAAGTGCCGGGGGCAGACACCGGGGAGCTGTTTTTT. Protein sequence: CASSLEVPGADTGELFF.

This clone was counted a single time. The chain couples TRBV27 to TRBJ1-2, with 11 bases that match TRBD1. This CDR3 spans 14 amino acids. With V trimmed by 10 bases and J by 8 bases, 12 bases remained unmatched. Germline CDR1 is MNHEY and CDR2 is SMNVEV (reference sequence). CDR3 in DNA: TGTGCCACCAGGAGGACAGGGGGCGCGAGGGGCTACACCTTC. It codes for CATRRTGGARGYTF.

The rearrangement uses TRBV25-1 and TRBJ1-1, with a weak D call TRBD1 (5 bases). With 2 bases removed from V and 4 bases from J, the gap between germline ends came to 8 bases. This CDR3 spans 13 amino acids. CDR1 and CDR2 (germline): MGHDK, SYGVNS. The CDR3: CASSEGTGTEAFF. The CDR3 DNA is TGTGCCAGCAGTGAAGGGACGGGCACTGAAGCTTTCTTT.

The chain uses TRBV7-9 and TRBJ2-5, with 13 positions matching TRBD2. Germline V gives CDR1 SEHNR, CDR2 FQNEAQ (reference sequence). The CDR3 spans 18 residues. Trimming took 1 base from V and 5 from J; bases not matched to a gene: 10. CDR3 residues: CASSLGLTSGGPGETQYF. The CDR3 nucleotides are TGTGCCAGCAGCTTAGGCCTGACTAGCGGGGGGCCGGGGGAGACCCAGTACTTC. Complete variable domain (other parts from reference TRBV7-9 and TRBJ2-5): DTGVSQNPRHKITKRGQNVTFRCDPISEHNRLYWYRQTLGQGPEFLTYFQNEAQLEKSRLLSDRFSAERPKGSFSTLEIQRTEQGDSAMYLCASSLGLTSGGPGETQYFGPGTRLLVL.

The chain links TRBV5-3 to TRBJ2-7; 9 positions match TRBD1. TRBV5-3 belongs to the ORF category, with a function that is uncertain. V dropped 1 base and J dropped 5; count of bases not matched to a gene: 16. CDR3 length: 18 amino acids. The CDR3 nucleotides read TGTGCCAGAAGCTTGCTTGGCCCTACGCACAGGGGGCAACACGAGCAGTACTTC. It yields the protein CARSLLGPTHRGQHEQYF.

The V call is TRBV20-1, the J call TRBJ2-7; D call uncertain. CDR1 and CDR2 from the germline V gene are DFQATT and SNEGSKA (reference sequence). The ends were cut back, 6 bases at V and 2 bases at J, with 8 bases in the middle. This CDR3 spans 11 amino acids. CDR3 nucleotides: TGCAGTGCCCCCCGCCCCTACGAGCAGTACTTC. It codes for CSAPRPYEQYF.